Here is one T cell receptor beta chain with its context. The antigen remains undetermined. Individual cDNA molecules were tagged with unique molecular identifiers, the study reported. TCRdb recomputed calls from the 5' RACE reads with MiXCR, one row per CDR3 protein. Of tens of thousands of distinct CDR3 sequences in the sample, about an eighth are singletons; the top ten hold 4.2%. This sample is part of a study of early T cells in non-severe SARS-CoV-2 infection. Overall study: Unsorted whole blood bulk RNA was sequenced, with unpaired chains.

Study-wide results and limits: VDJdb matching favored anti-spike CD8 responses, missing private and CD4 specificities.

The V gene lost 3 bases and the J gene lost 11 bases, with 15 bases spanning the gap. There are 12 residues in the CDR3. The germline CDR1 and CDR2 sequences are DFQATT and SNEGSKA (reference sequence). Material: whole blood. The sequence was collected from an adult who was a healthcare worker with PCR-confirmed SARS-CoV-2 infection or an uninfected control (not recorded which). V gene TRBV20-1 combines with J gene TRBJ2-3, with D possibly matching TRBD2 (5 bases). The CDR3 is CSARIDLGGQYF. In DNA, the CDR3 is TGCAGTGCTAGGATCGACCTAGGAGGGCAGTATTTT.